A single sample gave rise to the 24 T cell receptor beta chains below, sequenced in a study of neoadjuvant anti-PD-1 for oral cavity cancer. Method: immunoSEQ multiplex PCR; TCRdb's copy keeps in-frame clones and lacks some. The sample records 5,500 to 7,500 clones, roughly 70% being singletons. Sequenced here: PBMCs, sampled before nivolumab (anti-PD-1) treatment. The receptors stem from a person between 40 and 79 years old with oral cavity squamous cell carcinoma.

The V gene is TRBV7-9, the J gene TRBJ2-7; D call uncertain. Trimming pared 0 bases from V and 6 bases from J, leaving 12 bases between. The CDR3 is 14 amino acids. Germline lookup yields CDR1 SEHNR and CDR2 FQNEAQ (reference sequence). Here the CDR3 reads CASSLAGRASEQYF. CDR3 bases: TGTGCCAGCAGCTTAGCTGGTAGGGCGAGCGAGCAGTACTTC.

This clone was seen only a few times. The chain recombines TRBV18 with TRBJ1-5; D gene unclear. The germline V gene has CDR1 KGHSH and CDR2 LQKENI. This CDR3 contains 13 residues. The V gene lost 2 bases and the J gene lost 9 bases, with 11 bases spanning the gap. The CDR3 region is CASSPGNIGPQHF. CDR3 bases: TGTGCCAGCTCACCAGGCAACATTGGGCCCCAGCATTTT.

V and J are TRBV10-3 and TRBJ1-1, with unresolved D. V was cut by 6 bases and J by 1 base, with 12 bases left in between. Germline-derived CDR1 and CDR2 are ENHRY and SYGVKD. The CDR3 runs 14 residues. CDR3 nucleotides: TGTGCCATCAGGGAGGGCTGGCGGAACACTGAAGCTTTCTTT. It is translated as CAIREGWRNTEAFF.

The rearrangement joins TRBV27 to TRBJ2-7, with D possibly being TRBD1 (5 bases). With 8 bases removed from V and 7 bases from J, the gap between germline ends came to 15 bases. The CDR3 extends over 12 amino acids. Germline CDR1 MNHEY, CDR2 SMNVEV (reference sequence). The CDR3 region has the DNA TGTGCCAGCGCGTTTCAGGGAAGAGAGCAGTACTTC. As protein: CASAFQGREQYF.

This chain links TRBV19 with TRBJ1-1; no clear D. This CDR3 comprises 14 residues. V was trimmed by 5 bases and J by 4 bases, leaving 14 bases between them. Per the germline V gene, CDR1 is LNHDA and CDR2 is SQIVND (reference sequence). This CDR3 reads CASSWADRSTEAFF. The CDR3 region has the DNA TGTGCCAGTAGTTGGGCAGACCGGAGCACTGAAGCTTTCTTT.

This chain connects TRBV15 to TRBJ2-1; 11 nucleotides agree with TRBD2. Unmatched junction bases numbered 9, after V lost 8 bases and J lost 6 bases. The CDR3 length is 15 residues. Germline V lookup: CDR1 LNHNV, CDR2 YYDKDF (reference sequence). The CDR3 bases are TGTGCCACCGCCTCACTAGCGGGGGAGGTCAATGAGCAGTTCTTC. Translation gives CATASLAGEVNEQFF. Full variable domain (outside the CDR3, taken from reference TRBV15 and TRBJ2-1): DAMVIQNPRYQVTQFGKPVTLSCSQTLNHNVMYWYQQKSSQAPKLLFHYYDKDFNNEADTPDNFQSRRPNTSFCFLDIRSPGLGDTAMYLCATASLAGEVNEQFFGPGTRLTVL.

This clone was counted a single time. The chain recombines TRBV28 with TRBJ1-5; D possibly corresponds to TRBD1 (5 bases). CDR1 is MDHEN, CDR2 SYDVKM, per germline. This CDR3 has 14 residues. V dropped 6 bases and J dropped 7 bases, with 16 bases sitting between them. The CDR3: CASSPGGTPQPQHF. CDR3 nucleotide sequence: TGTGCCAGCAGCCCAGGAGGGACCCCGCAGCCCCAGCATTTT. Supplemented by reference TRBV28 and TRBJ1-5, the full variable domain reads DVKVTQSSRYLVKRTGEKVFLECVQDMDHENMFWYRQDPGLGLRLIYFSYDVKMKEKGDIPEGYSVSREKKERFSLILESASTNQTSMYLCASSPGGTPQPQHFGDGTRLSIL.

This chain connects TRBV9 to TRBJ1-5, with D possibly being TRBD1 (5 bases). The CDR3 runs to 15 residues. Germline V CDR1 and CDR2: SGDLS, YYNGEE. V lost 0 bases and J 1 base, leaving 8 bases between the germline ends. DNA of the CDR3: TGTGCCAGCAGCGTAGCAGGGAGCAGCAATCAGCCCCAGCATTTT. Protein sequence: CASSVAGSSNQPQHF.

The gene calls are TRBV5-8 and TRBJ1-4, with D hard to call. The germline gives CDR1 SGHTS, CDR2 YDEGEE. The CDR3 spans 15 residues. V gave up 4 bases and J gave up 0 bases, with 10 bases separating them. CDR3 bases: TGTGCCAGCAGCCCGCGGACTCCAACTAATGAAAAACTGTTTTTT. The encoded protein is CASSPRTPTNEKLFF.

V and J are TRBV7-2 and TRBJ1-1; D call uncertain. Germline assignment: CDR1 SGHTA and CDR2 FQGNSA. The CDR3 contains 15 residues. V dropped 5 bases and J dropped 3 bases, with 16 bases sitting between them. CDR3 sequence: CASSPRSGSHTEAFF. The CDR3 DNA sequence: TGTGCCAGCAGCCCCCGGTCCGGGAGTCACACTGAAGCTTTCTTT. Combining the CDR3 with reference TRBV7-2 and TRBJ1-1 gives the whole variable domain GAGVSQSPSNKVTEKGKDVELRCDPISGHTALYWYRQSLGQGLEFLIYFQGNSAPDKSGLPSDRFSAERTGGSVSTLTIQRTQQEDSAVYLCASSPRSGSHTEAFFGQGTRLTVV.

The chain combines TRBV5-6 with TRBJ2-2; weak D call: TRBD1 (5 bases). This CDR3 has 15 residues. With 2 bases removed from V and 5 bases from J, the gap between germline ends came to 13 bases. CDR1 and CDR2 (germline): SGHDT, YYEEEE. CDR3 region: CASSFQGWVTGELFF. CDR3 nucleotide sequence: TGTGCCAGCAGCTTCCAGGGTTGGGTAACCGGGGAGCTGTTTTTT.

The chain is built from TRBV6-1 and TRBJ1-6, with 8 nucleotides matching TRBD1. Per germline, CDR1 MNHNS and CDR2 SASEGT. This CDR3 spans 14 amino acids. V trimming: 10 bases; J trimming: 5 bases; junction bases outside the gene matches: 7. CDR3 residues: CAITSTGDNSPLHF. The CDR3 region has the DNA TGTGCCATAACCTCGACAGGGGATAATTCACCCCTCCACTTT.

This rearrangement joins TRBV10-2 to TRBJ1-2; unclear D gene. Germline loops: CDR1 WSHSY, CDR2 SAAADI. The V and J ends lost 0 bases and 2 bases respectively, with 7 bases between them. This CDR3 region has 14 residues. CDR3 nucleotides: TGCGCCAGCAGTGAGTCGATACCAAACTATGGCTACACCTTC. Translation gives CASSESIPNYGYTF.

The CDR3 protein is CASSFRAGRNETQYF. As DNA, the CDR3 is TGTGCCAGCAGCTTCCGCGCAGGGCGAAATGAGACCCAGTACTTC. The chain joins TRBV7-9 to TRBJ2-5; maybe TRBD1 (5 bases). The CDR3 is 15 residues long. Germline loops: CDR1 SEHNR, CDR2 FQNEAQ (reference sequence). Trimming left V 3 bases short and J 5 bases short, with 16 bases between. Complete variable domain (other parts from reference TRBV7-9 and TRBJ2-5): DTGVSQNPRHKITKRGQNVTFRCDPISEHNRLYWYRQTLGQGPEFLTYFQNEAQLEKSRLLSDRFSAERPKGSFSTLEIQRTEQGDSAMYLCASSFRAGRNETQYFGPGTRLLVL.

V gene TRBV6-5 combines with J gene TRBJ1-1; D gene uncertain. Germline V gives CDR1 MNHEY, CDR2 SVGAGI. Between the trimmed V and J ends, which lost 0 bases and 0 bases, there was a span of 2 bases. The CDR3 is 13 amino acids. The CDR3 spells CASSYSVNTEAFF. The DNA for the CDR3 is TGTGCCAGCAGTTACTCGGTGAACACTGAAGCTTTCTTT.

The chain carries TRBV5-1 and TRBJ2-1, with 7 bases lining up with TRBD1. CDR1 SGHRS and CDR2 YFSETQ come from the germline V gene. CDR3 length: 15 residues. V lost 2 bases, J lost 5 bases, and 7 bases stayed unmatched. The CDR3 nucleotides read TGCGCCAGCAGCTTTAGGGGACAGCCGGACAATGAGCAGTTCTTC. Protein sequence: CASSFRGQPDNEQFF.

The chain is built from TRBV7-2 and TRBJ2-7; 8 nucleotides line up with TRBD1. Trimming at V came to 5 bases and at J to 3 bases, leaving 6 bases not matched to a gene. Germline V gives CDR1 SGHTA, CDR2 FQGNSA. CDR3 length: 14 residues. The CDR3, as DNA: TGTGCCAGCAGCGAGCGGACAGGGAGCTACGAGCAGTACTTC. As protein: CASSERTGSYEQYF.

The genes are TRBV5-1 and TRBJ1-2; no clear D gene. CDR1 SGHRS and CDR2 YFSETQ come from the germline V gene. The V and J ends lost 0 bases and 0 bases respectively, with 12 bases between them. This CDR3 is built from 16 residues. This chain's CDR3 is CASSLEVEGTNYGYTF. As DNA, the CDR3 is TGCGCCAGCAGCTTGGAAGTAGAGGGAACTAACTATGGCTACACCTTC.

CDR3 DNA: TGTGCCAGCAGCAAGGGACAGGGGGCCGTCAGGGCCGGGGAGCTGTTTTTT. It yields the protein CASSKGQGAVRAGELFF. The V gene is TRBV11-3, the J gene TRBJ2-2; TRBD1 aligns across 12 bases. The CDR3 has 17 residues. CDR1 is SGHNT and CDR2 is YENEEA in the germline V gene. The V and J ends lost 5 bases and 6 bases, in that order; junction bases with no gene match: 10.

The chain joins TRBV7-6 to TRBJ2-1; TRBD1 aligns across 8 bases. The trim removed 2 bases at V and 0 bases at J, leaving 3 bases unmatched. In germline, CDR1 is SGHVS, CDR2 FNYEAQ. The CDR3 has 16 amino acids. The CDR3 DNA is TGTGCCAGCAGCTTAAACACAGGGGGCTCCTACAATGAGCAGTTCTTC. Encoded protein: CASSLNTGGSYNEQFF.

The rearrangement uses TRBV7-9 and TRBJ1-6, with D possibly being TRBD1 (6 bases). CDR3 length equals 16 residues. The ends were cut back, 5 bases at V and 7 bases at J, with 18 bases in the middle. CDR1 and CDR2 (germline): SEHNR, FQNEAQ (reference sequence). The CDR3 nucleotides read TGTGCCAGCAGCGCGTCACAGGGTCGTGCGAATTCACCCCTCCACTTT. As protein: CASSASQGRANSPLHF.

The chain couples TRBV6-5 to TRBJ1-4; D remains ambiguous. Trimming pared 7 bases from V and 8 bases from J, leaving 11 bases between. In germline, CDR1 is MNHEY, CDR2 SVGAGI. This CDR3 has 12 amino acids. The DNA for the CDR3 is TGTGCCAGCAAAAACCTGGAGGAAAAACTGTTTTTT. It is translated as CASKNLEEKLFF.

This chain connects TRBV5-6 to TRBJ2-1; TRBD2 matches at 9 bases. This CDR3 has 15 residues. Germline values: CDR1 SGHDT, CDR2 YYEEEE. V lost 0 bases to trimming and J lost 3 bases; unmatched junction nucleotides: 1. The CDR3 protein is CASSLVRGGYNEQFF. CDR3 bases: TGTGCCAGCAGCTTGGTGCGGGGGGGCTACAATGAGCAGTTCTTC.

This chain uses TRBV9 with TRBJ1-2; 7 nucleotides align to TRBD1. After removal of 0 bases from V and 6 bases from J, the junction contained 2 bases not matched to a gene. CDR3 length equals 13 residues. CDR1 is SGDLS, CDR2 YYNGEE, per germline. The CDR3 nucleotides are TGTGCCAGCAGCGTAGGAGGGGGCGATGGCTACACCTTC. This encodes CASSVGGGDGYTF.